The 7 T cell receptor beta chains below come from one sample, sequenced in a study of T cell repertoires in cytomegalovirus infection. TCRdb recomputed calls from the reads with MiXCR, one row per CDR3 protein. The sample has about 46,000 distinct CDR3 sequences; more than 20% are singletons. No antigen has been assigned to these receptors. The sample taken for sequencing was PBMCs, sequenced either directly or after in vitro stimulation (not recorded which). All receptors come from a human donor in good health (CMV status not recorded). Some clones in this sample may be carry-over from other donors' samples.

In its sample, this clonotype was seen many times. The V gene is TRBV5-5, the J gene TRBJ1-5; D possibly corresponds to TRBD1 (6 bases). Trimming shortened V by 3 bases and J by 4 bases, and 17 bases separated the two germline ends. CDR1 and CDR2 (germline): SGHKS, YYEKEE (reference sequence). The CDR3 length is 16 residues. The CDR3 here is CASSSVPDSSNQPQHF. The CDR3 nucleotides read TGTGCCAGCAGCTCAGTACCGGACAGTTCAAATCAGCCCCAGCATTTT.

The chain is built from TRBV18 and TRBJ2-5; tentative D call: TRBD2 (5 bases). The germline gives CDR1 KGHSH, CDR2 LQKENI. V was shortened by 2 bases and J by 0 bases, with 7 bases between the two germline ends. This CDR3 contains 14 residues. CDR3: CASSPVGNQETQYF. In DNA form, the CDR3 reads TGTGCCAGCTCACCAGTCGGGAACCAAGAGACCCAGTACTTC.

J is TRBJ2-7 and V is TRBV27; TRBD1 agrees at 8 bases. V lost 3 bases and J lost 8; bases outside the gene matches: 6. CDR1 is MNHEY and CDR2 is SMNVEV in the germline V gene (reference sequence). The CDR3 runs 13 residues. CDR3 loop: CASSFMGTGKQYF. The CDR3 DNA sequence: TGTGCCAGCAGTTTTATGGGGACAGGCAAGCAGTACTTC.

This clonotype was seen many times. CDR3 protein: CASSSGGRGTGELFF. Written as DNA, the CDR3 is TGTGCCAGCAGTTCCGGGGGTCGGGGCACCGGGGAGCTGTTTTTT. J is TRBJ2-2 and V is TRBV7-8; a weak D match, TRBD2 (6 bases). CDR3 length: 15 amino acids. The V gene lost 6 bases and the J gene lost 4 bases, with 15 bases spanning the gap. CDR1 is SGHVS, CDR2 FQNEAQ, per germline.

This clonotype was observed a handful of times. CDR3 in DNA: TGCAGTGCTGGAGGGGGAGTGGGCGCAGATACGCAGTATTTT. Its translation is CSAGGGVGADTQYF. The chain uses TRBV20-1 and TRBJ2-3; D assignment may be TRBD1 or TRBD2 (6 bases each). This CDR3 is 14 amino acids long. V was cut by 5 bases and J by 4 bases, with 16 bases left in between. Per the germline V gene, CDR1 is DFQATT and CDR2 is SNEGSKA (reference sequence).

The CDR3 sequence: CASSSTSPGQETQYF. The CDR3 region has the DNA TGTGCCAGCAGCTCGACTAGTCCGGGCCAAGAGACCCAGTACTTC. This rearrangement joins TRBV9 to TRBJ2-5, with TRBD2 as a possible D gene (6 bases). V lost 4 bases and J 1 base, leaving 14 bases between the germline ends. The CDR3 is 15 amino acids. Germline CDR1 reads SGDLS; CDR2 reads YYNGEE.

This chain connects TRBV20-1 to TRBJ2-2, with D uncertain. This CDR3 has 14 residues. V was pared by 3 bases and J by 0 bases, with 8 bases between. The germline V gene encodes CDR1 DFQATT and CDR2 SNEGSKA (reference sequence). CDR3 in amino acids: CSARGRTNTGELFF. The CDR3 DNA reads TGCAGTGCTAGGGGCAGAACGAACACCGGGGAGCTGTTTTTT.